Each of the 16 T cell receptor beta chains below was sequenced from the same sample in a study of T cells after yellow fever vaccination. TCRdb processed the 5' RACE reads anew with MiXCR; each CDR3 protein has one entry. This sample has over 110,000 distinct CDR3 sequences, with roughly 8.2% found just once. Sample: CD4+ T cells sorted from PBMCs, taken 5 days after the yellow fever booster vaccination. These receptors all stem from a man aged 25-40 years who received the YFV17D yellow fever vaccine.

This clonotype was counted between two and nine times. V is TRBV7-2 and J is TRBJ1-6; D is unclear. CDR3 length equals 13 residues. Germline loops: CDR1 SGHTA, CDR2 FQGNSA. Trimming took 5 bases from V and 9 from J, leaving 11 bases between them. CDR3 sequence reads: CASSPGLRSPLHF. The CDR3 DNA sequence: TGTGCCAGCAGCCCCGGGTTGCGTTCACCCCTCCACTTT.

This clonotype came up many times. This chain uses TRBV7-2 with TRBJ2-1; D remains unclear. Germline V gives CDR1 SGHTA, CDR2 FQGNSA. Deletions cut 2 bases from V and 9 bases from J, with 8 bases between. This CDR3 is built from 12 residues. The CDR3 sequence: CASSLNLGEQFF. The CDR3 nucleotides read TGTGCCAGCAGCTTAAATCTAGGTGAGCAGTTCTTC.

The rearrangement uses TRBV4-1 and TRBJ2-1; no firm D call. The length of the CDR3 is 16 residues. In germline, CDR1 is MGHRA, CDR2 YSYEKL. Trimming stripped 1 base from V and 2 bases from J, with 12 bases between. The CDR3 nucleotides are TGCGCCAGCAGCCAAGCATCGGCTGCTGCCTACAATGAGCAGTTCTTC. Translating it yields CASSQASAAAYNEQFF.

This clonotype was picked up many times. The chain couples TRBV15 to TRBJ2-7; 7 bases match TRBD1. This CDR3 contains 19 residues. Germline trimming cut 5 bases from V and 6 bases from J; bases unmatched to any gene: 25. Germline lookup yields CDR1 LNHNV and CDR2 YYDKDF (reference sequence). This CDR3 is CATSPRELSGQAPLSEQYF. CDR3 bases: TGTGCCACCAGCCCCAGGGAACTAAGCGGACAGGCCCCCCTGAGCGAGCAGTACTTC.

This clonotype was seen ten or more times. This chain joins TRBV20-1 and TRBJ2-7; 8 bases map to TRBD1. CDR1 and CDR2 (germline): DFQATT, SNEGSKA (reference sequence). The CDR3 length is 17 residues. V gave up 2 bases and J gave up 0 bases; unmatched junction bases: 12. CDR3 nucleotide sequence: TGCAGTGCTAGAACAGTGAGGCCGGGACAGGCCTCCTACGAGCAGTACTTC. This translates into CSARTVRPGQASYEQYF.

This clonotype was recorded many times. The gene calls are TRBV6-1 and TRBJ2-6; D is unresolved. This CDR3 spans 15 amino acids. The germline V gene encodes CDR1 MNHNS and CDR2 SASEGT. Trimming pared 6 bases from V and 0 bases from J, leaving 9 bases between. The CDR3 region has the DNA TGTGCCAGCAGCCGAGTTTTCTCTGGGGCCAACGTCCTGACTTTC. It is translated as CASSRVFSGANVLTF.

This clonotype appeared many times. The CDR3 region has the DNA TGTGCCAGCAGCTTAAACTCTGGCGGGAGCGGCGGTGAGCAGTTCTTC. The encoded protein is CASSLNSGGSGGEQFF. V and J are TRBV11-3 and TRBJ2-1, with 7 bases matching TRBD2. CDR3 length: 16 amino acids. Per the germline V gene, CDR1 is SGHNT and CDR2 is YENEEA. The junction had 13 bases not matched to a gene; V was cut back by 2 bases and J by 9 bases.

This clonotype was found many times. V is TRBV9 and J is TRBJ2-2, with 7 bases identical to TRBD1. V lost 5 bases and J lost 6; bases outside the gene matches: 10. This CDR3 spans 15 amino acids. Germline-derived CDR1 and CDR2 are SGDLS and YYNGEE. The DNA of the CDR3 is TGTGCCAGCAGAACAGGGGCCGCAAACGCCGGGGAGCTGTTTTTT. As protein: CASRTGAANAGELFF.

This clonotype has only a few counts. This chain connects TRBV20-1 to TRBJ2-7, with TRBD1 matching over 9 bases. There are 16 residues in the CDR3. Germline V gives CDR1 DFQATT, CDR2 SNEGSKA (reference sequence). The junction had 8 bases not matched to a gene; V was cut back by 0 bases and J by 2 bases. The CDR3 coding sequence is TGCAGTGCTAGAGATCAAGGACAGGGGAACCCCTACGAGCAGTACTTC. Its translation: CSARDQGQGNPYEQYF.

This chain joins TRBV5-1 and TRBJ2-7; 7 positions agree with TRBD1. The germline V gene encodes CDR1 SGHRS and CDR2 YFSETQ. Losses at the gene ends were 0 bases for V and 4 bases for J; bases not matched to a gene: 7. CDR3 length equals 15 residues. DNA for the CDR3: TGCGCCAGCAGCTTGGCCAAGGGGGCGGAATACGAGCAGTACTTC. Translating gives CASSLAKGAEYEQYF.

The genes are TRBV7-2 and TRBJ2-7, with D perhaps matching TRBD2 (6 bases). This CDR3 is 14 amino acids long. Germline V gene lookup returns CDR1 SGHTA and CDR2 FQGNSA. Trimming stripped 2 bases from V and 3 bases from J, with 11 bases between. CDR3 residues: CASSLSGLNYEQYF. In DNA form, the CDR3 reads TGTGCCAGCAGCTTATCGGGACTCAACTACGAGCAGTACTTC.

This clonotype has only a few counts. DNA of the CDR3: TGTGCCAGCAGCCCCCAACCGGGCTCCTACAATGAGCAGTTCTTC. Translating gives CASSPQPGSYNEQFF. V usage is TRBV7-7 and J usage is TRBJ2-1; D ambiguous. In germline, CDR1 is SSHAT, CDR2 FNYEAQ (reference sequence). The CDR3 consists of 15 residues. Trimming removed 5 bases at V and 0 bases at J, with 11 bases between. Together with reference TRBV7-7 and TRBJ2-1, the CDR3 gives the full variable domain: GAGVSQSPRYKVTKRGQDVTLRCDPISSHATLYWYQQALGQGPEFLTYFNYEAQPDKSGLPSDRFSAERPEGSISTLTIQRTEQRDSAMYRCASSPQPGSYNEQFFGPGTRLTVL.

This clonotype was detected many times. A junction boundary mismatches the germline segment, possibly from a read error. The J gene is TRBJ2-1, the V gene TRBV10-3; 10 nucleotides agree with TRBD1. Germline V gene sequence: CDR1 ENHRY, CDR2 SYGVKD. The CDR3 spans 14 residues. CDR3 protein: CAISESSSGDRGRF. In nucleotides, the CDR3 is TGTGCCATCAGTGAGTCAAGTAGTGGGGACAGGGGTCGGTTC.

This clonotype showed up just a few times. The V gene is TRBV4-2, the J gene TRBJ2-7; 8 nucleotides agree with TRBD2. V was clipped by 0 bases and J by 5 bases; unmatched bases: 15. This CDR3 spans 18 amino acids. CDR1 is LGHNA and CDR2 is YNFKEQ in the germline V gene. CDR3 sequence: CASSQDKGTSLGSDEQYF. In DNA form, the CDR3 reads TGTGCCAGCAGCCAAGATAAGGGGACTAGTCTTGGTTCGGACGAGCAGTACTTC.

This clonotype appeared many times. This chain's CDR3 is CSASRDRMNEQYF. The CDR3 DNA reads as TGCAGTGCTAGTAGGGACAGGATGAACGAGCAGTACTTC. J is TRBJ2-7 and V is TRBV20-1; 8 bases fit TRBD1. Per germline, CDR1 DFQATT and CDR2 SNEGSKA (reference sequence). V shed 3 bases, J shed 5 bases, and the junction held 6 bases outside the gene matches. The CDR3 loop spans 13 amino acids.

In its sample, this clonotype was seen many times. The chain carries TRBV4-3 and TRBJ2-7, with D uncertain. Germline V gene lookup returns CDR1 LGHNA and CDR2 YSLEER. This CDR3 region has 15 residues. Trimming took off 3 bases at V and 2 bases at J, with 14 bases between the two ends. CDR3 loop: CASSQTLGATYEQYF. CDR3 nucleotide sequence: TGCGCCAGCAGCCAGACGCTGGGCGCGACCTACGAGCAGTACTTC.